One and the same sample provided the 12 T cell receptor beta chains below, sequenced in a study of OX40 agonist ivuxolimab in advanced cancers. Generated by immunoSEQ multiplex PCR, the TCRdb table keeps only in-frame clones and is missing some. The table has fewer than 85,000 clones, approximately 80% seen once. The sequencing here drew on CD4+ or CD8+ T cells sorted from blood, taken in a trial of the OX40 agonist ivuxolimab. These receptors came from an adult with an advanced solid tumor such as melanoma, head and neck, liver or kidney cancer.

The J gene is TRBJ2-3, the V gene TRBV2, with TRBD2 identical over 9 bases. V lost 6 bases and J lost 1; bases outside the gene matches: 5. Per germline, CDR1 SNHLY and CDR2 FYNNEI. The CDR3 is 15 residues long. CDR3 in amino acids: CASRGRTSGTDTQYF. DNA of the CDR3: TGTGCCAGCAGAGGACGGACTAGCGGCACAGATACGCAGTATTTT.

This chain uses TRBV7-6 with TRBJ1-4; D unresolved. The germline CDR1 and CDR2 sequences are SGHVS and FNYEAQ. The V end was cut by 1 base, the J end by 7 bases, with 10 bases between. The CDR3 spans 14 residues. For the CDR3, the DNA is TGTGCCAGCAGCTTAGGGGCCGGGCGTGAAAAACTGTTTTTT. Residues: CASSLGAGREKLFF.

The sample holds a few counts of this clone. CDR3 sequence reads: CASSMGEKLFF. DNA of the CDR3: TGTGCCAGCAGCATGGGTGAAAAACTGTTTTTT. This sequence joins TRBV28 and TRBJ1-4; unclear D gene. Looked up from germline, CDR1 is MDHEN and CDR2 is SYDVKM. CDR3 length equals 11 residues. The V end lost 6 bases, the J end lost 7 bases, and 6 bases lay between the germline ends. The full variable domain, rest sourced from reference TRBV28 and TRBJ1-4, is DVKVTQSSRYLVKRTGEKVFLECVQDMDHENMFWYRQDPGLGLRLIYFSYDVKMKEKGDIPEGYSVSREKKERFSLILESASTNQTSMYLCASSMGEKLFFGSGTQLSVL.

V and J are TRBV27 and TRBJ2-3, with D perhaps matching TRBD1 (5 bases). The CDR3 has 13 residues. Per the germline V gene, CDR1 is MNHEY and CDR2 is SMNVEV (reference sequence). Deletions cut 3 bases from V and 6 bases from J, with 10 bases between. This CDR3 is CASSFQGTDTQYF. In DNA, the CDR3 is TGTGCCAGCAGTTTTCAGGGAACGGATACGCAGTATTTT.

The rearrangement joins TRBV2 to TRBJ2-6, with D possibly called TRBD1 or TRBD2 (5 bases each). V was clipped by 5 bases and J by 3 bases, with 8 bases between them. The CDR3 runs 14 residues. Germline CDR1 reads SNHLY; CDR2 reads FYNNEI. DNA of the CDR3: TGTGCCAGCAGTAGGGACGGTGGGGCCAACGTCCTGACTTTC. Translating gives CASSRDGGANVLTF.

This chain uses TRBV5-4 with TRBJ2-7; 11 nucleotides agree with TRBD1. CDR3 length equals 15 residues. V was pared by 4 bases and J by 6 bases, with 9 bases of the junction left unmatched. Germline lookup yields CDR1 SGHNT and CDR2 YYREEE (reference sequence). CDR3 DNA: TGTGCCAGCAGCCCCGGGACAGGGGGTTCCGGCGAGCAGTACTTC. This sequence encodes CASSPGTGGSGEQYF.

This rearrangement joins TRBV27 to TRBJ1-4; 9 nucleotides align to TRBD1. Germline loops: CDR1 MNHEY, CDR2 SMNVEV (reference sequence). The length of the CDR3 is 16 residues. V was clipped by 6 bases and J by 8 bases; unmatched bases: 13. CDR3 sequence (DNA): TGTGCCAGCAGCCCCTGGTCGGGGACAGGGAGGGAAAAACTGTTTTTT. Its translation: CASSPWSGTGREKLFF.

The genes are TRBV28 and TRBJ1-3; no clear D. In germline, CDR1 is MDHEN, CDR2 SYDVKM. V lost 8 bases and J lost 7, with 21 bases in between. The CDR3 is 15 residues long. CDR3 nucleotides: TGTGCCAGCTCCCGCCCACTAGAGTTTGTCAACACCATATATTTT. Amino acids: CASSRPLEFVNTIYF. The variable domain in full, with the rest retrieved from reference TRBV28 and TRBJ1-3, is DVKVTQSSRYLVKRTGEKVFLECVQDMDHENMFWYRQDPGLGLRLIYFSYDVKMKEKGDIPEGYSVSREKKERFSLILESASTNQTSMYLCASSRPLEFVNTIYFGEGSWLTVV.

The V gene is TRBV15, the J gene TRBJ1-1; 8 positions agree with TRBD1. V lost 3 bases, J lost 1 base, and 4 bases stayed unmatched. Germline V gene data show CDR1 as LNHNV and CDR2 as YYDKDF (reference sequence). The CDR3 is 15 residues long. The CDR3 DNA sequence: TGTGCCACCAGCAGCTCGGACAGGGCGAACACTGAAGCTTTCTTT. As protein: CATSSSDRANTEAFF.

The chain uses TRBV5-4 and TRBJ1-5; D not resolved. Germline V lookup: CDR1 SGHNT, CDR2 YYREEE (reference sequence). Trimming left V 4 bases short and J 3 bases short, with 5 bases between. The CDR3 is 12 residues long. DNA for the CDR3: TGTGCCAGCAGCCTCGACAATCAGCCCCAGCATTTT. Protein sequence: CASSLDNQPQHF.

This chain connects TRBV29-1 to TRBJ2-3; 8 nucleotides line up with TRBD2. V dropped 7 bases and J dropped 2; count of bases not matched to a gene: 8. The germline gives CDR1 SQVTM, CDR2 ANQGSEA. The CDR3 has 14 residues. CDR3 coding DNA: TGCAGCGCTGCGCGGGGGGAACTCACAGATACGCAGTATTTT. Encoded protein: CSAARGELTDTQYF.

The CDR3 DNA follows: TGTGCCAGCAGCCGCACAAAAAACAACCTAGAGACCCAGTACTTC. Protein sequence: CASSRTKNNLETQYF. V gene TRBV5-6 combines with J gene TRBJ2-5, with D unclear. Trimming stripped 4 bases from V and 4 bases from J, with 17 bases between. Germline CDR1 reads SGHDT; CDR2 reads YYEEEE. The CDR3 is 15 amino acids.